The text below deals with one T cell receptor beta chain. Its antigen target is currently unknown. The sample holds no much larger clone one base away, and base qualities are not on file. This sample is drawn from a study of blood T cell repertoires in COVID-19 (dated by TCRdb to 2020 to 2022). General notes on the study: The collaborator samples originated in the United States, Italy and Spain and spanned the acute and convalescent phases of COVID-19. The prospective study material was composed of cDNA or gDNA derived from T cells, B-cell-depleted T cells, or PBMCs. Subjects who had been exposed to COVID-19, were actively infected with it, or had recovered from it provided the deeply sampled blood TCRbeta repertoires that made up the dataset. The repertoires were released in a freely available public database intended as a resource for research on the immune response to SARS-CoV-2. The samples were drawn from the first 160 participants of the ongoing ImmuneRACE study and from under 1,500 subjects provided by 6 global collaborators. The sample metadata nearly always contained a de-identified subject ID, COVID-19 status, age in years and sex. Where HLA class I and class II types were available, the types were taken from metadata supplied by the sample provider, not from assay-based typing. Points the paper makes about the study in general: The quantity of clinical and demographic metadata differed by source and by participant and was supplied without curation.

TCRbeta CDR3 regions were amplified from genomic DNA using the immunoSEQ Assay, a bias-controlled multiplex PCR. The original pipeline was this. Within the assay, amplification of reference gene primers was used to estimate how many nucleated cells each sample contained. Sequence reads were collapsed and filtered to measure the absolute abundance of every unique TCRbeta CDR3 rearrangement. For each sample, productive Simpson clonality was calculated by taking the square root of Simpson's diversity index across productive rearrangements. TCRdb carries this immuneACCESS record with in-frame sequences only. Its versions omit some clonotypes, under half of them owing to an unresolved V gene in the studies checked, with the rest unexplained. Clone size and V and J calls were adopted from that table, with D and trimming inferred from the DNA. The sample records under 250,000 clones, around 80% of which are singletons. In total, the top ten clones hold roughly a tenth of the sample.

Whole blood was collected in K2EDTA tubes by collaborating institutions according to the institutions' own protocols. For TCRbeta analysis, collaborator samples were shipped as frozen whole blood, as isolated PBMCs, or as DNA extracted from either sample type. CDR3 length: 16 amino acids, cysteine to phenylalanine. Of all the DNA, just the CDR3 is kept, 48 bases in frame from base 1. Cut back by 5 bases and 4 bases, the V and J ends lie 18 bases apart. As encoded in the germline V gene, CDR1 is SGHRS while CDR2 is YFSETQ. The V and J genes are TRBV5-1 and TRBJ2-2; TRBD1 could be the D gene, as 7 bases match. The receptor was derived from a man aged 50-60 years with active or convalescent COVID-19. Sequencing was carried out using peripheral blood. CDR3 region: CASSSLQGTPTGELFF. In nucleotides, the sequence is TGCGCCAGCAGTTCCTTACAGGGGACTCCCACCGGGGAGCTGTTTTTT.